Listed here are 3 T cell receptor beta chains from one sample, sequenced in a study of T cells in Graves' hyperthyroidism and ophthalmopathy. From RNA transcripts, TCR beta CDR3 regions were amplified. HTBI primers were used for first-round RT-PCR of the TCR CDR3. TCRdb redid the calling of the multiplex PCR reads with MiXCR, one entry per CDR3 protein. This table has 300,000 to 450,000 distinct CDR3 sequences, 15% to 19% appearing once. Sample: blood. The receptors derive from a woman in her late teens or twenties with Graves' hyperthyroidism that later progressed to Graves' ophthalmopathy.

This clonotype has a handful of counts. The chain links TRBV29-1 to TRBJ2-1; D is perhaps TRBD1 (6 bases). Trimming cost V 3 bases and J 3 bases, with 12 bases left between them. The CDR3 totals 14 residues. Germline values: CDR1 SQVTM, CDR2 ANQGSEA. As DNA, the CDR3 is TGCAGCGTTGATTTCGGGACAATCTACAATGAGCAGTTCTTC. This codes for CSVDFGTIYNEQFF.

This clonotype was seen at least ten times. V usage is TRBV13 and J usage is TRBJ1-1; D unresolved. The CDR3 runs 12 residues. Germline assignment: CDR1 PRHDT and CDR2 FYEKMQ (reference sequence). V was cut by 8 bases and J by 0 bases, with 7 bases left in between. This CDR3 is CASETVNTEAFF. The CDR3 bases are TGTGCCAGCGAGACCGTGAACACTGAAGCTTTCTTT.

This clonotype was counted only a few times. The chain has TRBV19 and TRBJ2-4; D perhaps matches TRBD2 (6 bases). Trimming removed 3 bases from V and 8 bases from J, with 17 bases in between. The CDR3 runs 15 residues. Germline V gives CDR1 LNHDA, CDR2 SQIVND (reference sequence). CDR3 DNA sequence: TGTGCCAGTAGTATTGCCGGGACTCGTAAACACATTCAGTACTTC. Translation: CASSIAGTRKHIQYF.